The clone carrying this T cell receptor beta chain was counted between two and nine times. Its antigen is undetermined. TCRdb processed the reads anew with MiXCR; each CDR3 protein has one entry. Among around 250,000 distinct CDR3 sequences, 17% were seen once, and the ten largest hold about 45%. These data come from a study of T cell repertoires in cytomegalovirus infection. Study context: CMV infection plus the matching HLA type was flagged by public TCR beta signatures. Study observations and caveats: The study identified carriers of CMV plus the relevant HLA from cumulative public TCR beta family frequency.

Germline V gene data show CDR1 as SGHTS and CDR2 as YDEGEE. CDR3 length: 13 amino acids. With 2 bases removed from V and 2 bases from J, the gap between germline ends came to 7 bases. The receptor was isolated from a human donor in good health (CMV status not recorded). Some clones in this sample may be carry-over from other donors' samples. The chain employs TRBV5-8 and TRBJ1-1, with unresolved D. Sequencing used CD8+ T cells from PBMCs. As DNA, the CDR3 is TGTGCCAGCAGCTTTCGACTCAACACTGAAGCTTTCTTT. Its protein is CASSFRLNTEAFF.